This T cell receptor (beta chain) was profiled in a study of OX40 agonist ivuxolimab in advanced cancers. Study details: Mean age about 60 years, range roughly 20 to 85; roughly 82% male. Study conclusions and caveats: With doses of 0.1 to 3.0 mg/kg, CD4+ and CD8+ blood T cells had undergone clonal expansion by week 6.

Autoimmune disease history or systemic immunosuppression disqualified patients. Sampled blood was obtained at baseline, cycle 4 day 1, and cycle 7 day 1. Remarks on this clone: Its antigen is currently unknown.

Germline V CDR1 and CDR2: SEHNR, FQNEAQ (reference sequence). The length of the CDR3 is 17 residues. V gave up 5 bases and J gave up 2 bases; unmatched junction bases: 12. Method: immunoSEQ multiplex PCR; TCRdb's copy keeps in-frame clones and lacks some. The repertoire has approximately 55,000 clones, around 90% of them found once; the top ten carry roughly 16%. The chain joins TRBV7-9 to TRBJ1-2, with TRBD1 matching 9 bases. The sequence was collected from an adult with an advanced solid tumor such as melanoma, head and neck, liver or kidney cancer. Sample: CD4+ or CD8+ T cells sorted from blood, taken in a trial of the OX40 agonist ivuxolimab. This CDR3 is CASSGLFGTGPNYGYTF. Here the CDR3 DNA reads TGTGCCAGCAGCGGCCTTTTCGGGACAGGGCCCAACTATGGCTACACCTTC.